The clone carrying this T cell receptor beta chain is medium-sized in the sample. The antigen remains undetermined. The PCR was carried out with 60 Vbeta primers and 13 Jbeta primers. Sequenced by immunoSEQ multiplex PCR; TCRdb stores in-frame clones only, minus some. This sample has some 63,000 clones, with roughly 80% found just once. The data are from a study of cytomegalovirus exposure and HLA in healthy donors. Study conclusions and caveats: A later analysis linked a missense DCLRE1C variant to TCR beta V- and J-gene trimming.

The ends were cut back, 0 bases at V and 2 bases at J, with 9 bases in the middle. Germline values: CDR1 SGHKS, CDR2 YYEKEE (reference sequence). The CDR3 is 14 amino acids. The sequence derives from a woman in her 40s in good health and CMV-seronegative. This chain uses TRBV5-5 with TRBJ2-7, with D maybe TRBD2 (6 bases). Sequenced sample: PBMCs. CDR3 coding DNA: TGTGCCAGCAGCTTGGCCGGGGGACCCTACGAGCAGTACTTC. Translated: CASSLAGGPYEQYF.